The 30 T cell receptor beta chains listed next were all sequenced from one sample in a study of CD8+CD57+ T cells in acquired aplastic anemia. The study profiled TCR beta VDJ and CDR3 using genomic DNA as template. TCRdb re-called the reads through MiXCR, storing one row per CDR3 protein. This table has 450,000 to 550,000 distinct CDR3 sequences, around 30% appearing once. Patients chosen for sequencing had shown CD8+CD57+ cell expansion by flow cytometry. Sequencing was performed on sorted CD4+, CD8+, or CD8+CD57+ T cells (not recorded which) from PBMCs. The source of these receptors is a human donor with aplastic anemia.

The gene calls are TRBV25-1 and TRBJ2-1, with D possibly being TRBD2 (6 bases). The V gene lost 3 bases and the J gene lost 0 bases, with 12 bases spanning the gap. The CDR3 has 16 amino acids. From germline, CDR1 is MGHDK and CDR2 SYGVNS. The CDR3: CASSDSMGGSYNEQFF. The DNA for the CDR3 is TGTGCCAGCAGTGATTCTATGGGGGGCTCCTACAATGAGCAGTTCTTC.

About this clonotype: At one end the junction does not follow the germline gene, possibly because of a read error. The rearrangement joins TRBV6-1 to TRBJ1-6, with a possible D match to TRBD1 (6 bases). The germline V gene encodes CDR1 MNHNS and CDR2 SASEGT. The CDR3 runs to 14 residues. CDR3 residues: CASSLGHLNSPFHF. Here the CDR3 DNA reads TGTGCCAGCTCCCTGGGACACCTTAATTCACCCTTCCACTTT.

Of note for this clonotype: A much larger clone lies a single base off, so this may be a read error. CDR3 sequence: CASSLPQGGEALF. CDR3 nucleotide sequence: TGTGCCAGCAGCTTACCCCAGGGAGGCGAAGCTCTCTTT. J is TRBJ1-1 and V is TRBV7-9; tentative D call: TRBD1 (5 bases). CDR1 and CDR2 (germline): SEHNR, FQNEAQ (reference sequence). This CDR3 is built from 13 residues.

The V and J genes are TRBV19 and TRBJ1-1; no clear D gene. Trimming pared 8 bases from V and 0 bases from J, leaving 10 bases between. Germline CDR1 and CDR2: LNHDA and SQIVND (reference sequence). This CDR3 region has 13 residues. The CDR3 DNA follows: TGTGCCAGTGGGAGTTTAATGAACACTGAAGCTTTCTTT. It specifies CASGSLMNTEAFF.

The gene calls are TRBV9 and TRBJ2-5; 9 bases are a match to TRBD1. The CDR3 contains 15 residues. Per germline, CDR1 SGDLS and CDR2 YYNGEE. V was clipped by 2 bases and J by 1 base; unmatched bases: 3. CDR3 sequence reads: CASSVGQGVQETQYF. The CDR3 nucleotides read TGTGCCAGCAGCGTGGGACAGGGAGTCCAAGAGACCCAGTACTTC.

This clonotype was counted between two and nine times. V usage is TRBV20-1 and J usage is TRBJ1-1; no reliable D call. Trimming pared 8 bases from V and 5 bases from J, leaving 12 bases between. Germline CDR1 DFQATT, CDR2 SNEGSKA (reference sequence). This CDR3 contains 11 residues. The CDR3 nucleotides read TGCAGTCCCACCCGTGGGACTGAAGCTTTCTTT. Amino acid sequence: CSPTRGTEAFF.

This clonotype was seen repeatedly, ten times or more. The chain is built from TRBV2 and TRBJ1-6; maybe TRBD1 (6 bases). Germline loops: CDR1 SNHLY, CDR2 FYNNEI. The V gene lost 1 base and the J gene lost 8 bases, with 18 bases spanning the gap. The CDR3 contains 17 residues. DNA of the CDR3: TGTGCCAGCAGTGAAGGTGGCAGGGGCGTAGAGTATTCACCCCTCCACTTT. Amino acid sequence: CASSEGGRGVEYSPLHF.

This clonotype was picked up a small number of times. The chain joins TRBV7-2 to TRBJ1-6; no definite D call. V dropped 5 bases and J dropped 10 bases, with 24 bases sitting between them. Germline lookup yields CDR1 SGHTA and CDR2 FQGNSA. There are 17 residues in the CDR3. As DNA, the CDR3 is TGTGCCAGCAGCCAAGAATTGGGGAGTTCGGGAAGATCACCCCTCCACTTT. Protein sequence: CASSQELGSSGRSPLHF. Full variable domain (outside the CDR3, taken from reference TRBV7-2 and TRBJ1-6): GAGVSQSPSNKVTEKGKDVELRCDPISGHTALYWYRQSLGQGLEFLIYFQGNSAPDKSGLPSDRFSAERTGGSVSTLTIQRTQQEDSAVYLCASSQELGSSGRSPLHFGNGTRLTVT.

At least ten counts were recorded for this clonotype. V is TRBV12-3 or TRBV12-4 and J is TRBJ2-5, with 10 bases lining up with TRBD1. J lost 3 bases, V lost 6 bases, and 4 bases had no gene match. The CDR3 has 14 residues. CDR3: CASSETGGEETQYF. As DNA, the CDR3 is TGTGCCAGCAGCGAGACAGGGGGCGAAGAGACCCAGTACTTC.

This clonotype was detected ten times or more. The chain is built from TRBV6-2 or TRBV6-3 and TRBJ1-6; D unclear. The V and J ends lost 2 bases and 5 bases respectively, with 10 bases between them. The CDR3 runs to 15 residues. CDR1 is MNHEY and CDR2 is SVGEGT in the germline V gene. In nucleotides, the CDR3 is TGTGCCAGCAGTTACAGGGATCGTGATAATTCACCCCTCCACTTT. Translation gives CASSYRDRDNSPLHF.

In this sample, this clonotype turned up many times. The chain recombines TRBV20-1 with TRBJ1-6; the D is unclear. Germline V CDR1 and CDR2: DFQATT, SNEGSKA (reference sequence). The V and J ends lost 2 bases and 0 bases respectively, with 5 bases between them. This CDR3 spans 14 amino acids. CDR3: CSARQSSYNSPLHF. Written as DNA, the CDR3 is TGCAGTGCTAGACAGAGCTCCTATAATTCACCCCTCCACTTT.

The CDR3 DNA is TGTGCCTGGCAGGAGACAGGGCGCATAACCCTCCACTTT. Translated, it gives CAWQETGRITLHF. This chain uses TRBV30 with TRBJ1-6, with 7 bases lining up with TRBD1. Unmatched junction bases numbered 12, after V lost 5 bases and J lost 14 bases. The germline V gene encodes CDR1 GTSNPN and CDR2 SVGIG (reference sequence). This CDR3 is 13 amino acids long.

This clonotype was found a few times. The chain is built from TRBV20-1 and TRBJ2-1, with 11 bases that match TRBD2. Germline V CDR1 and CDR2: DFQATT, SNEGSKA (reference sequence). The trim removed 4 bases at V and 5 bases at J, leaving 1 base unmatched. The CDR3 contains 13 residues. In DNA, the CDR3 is TGCAGTGCTACACTAGCGGGGGACAATGAGCAGTTCTTC. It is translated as CSATLAGDNEQFF.

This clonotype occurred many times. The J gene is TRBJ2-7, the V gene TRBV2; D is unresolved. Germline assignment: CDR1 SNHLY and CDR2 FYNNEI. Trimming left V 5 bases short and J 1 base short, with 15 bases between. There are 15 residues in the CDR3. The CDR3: CASSRGHPPSYEQYF. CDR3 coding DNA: TGTGCCAGCAGTCGAGGCCACCCCCCATCCTACGAGCAGTACTTC.

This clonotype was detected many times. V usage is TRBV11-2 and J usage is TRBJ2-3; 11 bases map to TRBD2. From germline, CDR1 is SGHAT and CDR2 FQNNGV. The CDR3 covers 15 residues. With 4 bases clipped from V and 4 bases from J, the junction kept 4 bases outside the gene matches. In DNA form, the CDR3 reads TGTGCCAGCAGCTCCAATAGCGGGAGGGCAGATACGCAGTATTTT. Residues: CASSSNSGRADTQYF.

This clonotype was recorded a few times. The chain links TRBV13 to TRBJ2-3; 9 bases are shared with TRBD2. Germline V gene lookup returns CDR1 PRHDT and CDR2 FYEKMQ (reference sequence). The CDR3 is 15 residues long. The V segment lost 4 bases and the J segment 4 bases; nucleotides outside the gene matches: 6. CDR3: CASSSIAGAADTQYF. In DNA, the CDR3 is TGTGCCAGCAGCTCAATAGCGGGAGCGGCAGATACGCAGTATTTT.

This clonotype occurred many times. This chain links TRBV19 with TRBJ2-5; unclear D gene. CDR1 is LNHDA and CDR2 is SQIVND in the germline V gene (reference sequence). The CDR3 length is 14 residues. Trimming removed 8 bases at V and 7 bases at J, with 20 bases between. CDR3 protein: CASSRDTFGVTQYF. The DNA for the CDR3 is TGTGCCAGTTCGAGAGACACTTTTGGGGTGACCCAGTACTTC.

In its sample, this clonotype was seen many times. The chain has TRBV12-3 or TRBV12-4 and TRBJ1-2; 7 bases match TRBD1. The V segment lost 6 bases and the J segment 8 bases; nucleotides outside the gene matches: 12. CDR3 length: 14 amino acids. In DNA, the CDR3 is TGTGCCAGCAGACATACAGGGGCAAGAGGGGGCTACACCTTC. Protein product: CASRHTGARGGYTF.

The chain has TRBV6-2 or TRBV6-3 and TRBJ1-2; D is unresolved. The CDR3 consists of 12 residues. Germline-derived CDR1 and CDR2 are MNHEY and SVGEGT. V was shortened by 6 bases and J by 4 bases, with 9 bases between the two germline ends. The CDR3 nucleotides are TGTGCCAGCAGGACACCGGGCTATGGCTACACCTTC. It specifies CASRTPGYGYTF.

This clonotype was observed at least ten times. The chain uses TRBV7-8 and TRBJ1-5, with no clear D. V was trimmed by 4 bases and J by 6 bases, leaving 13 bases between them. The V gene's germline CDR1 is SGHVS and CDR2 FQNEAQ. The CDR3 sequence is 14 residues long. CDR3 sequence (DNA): TGTGCCAGCAGCTCCAGAACAAGGGCTCAGCCCCAGCATTTT. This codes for CASSSRTRAQPQHF.

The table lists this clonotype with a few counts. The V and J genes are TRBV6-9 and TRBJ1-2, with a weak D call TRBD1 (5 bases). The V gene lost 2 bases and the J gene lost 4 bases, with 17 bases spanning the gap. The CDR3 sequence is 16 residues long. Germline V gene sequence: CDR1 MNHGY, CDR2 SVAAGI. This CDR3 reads CASSYDRSERVYGYTF. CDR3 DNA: TGTGCCAGCAGTTATGACAGAAGTGAACGAGTCTATGGCTACACCTTC.

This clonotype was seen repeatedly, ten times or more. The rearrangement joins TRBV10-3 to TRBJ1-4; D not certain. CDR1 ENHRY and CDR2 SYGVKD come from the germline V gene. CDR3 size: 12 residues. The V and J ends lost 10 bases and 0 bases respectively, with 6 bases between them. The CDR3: CATSATNEKLFF. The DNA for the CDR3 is TGTGCCACCTCAGCAACTAATGAAAAACTGTTTTTT.

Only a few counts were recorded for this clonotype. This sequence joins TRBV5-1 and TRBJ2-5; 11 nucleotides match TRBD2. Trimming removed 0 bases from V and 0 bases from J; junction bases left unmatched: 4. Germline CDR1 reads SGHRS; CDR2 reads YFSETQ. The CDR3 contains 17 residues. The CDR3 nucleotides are TGCGCCAGCAGCTTGGTCCTGACTAGCGGGAACCAAGAGACCCAGTACTTC. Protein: CASSLVLTSGNQETQYF.

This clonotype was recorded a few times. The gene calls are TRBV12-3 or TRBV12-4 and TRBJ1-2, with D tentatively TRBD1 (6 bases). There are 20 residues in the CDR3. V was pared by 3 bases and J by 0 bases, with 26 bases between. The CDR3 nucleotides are TGTGCCAGCAGTTTCCGCCAAAAACAGGGATCGATTGTGTCTAACTATGGCTACACCTTC. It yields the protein CASSFRQKQGSIVSNYGYTF.

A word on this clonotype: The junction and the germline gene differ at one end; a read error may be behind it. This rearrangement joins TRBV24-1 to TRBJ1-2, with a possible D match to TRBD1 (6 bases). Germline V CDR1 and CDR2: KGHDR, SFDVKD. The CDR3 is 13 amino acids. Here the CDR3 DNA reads TGTGCCACCAGTGCCTCGGACAGCTATGGCTGCACCTTC. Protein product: CATSASDSYGCTF.

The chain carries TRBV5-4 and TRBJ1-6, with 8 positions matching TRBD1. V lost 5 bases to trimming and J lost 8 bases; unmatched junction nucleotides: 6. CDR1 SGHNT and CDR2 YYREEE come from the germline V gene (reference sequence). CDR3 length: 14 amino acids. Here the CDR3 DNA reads TGTGCCAGCAGGGACAGGGCCTCCGATTCACCCCTCCACTTT. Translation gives CASRDRASDSPLHF.

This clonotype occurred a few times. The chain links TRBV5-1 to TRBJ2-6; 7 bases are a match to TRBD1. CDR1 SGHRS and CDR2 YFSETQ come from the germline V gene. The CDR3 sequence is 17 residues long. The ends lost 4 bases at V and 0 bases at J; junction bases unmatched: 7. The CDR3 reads CASSVRDRFSGANVLTF. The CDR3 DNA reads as TGCGCCAGCAGCGTCCGGGACAGATTCTCTGGGGCCAACGTCCTGACTTTC.

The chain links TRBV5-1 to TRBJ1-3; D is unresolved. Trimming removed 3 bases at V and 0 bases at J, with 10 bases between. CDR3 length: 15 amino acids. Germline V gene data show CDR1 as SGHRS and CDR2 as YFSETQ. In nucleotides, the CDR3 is TGCGCCAGCAGCTCCCGTCCCCTCTCTGGAAACACCATATATTTT. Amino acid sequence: CASSSRPLSGNTIYF. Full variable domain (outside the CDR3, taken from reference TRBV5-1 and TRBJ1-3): KAGVTQTPRYLIKTRGQQVTLSCSPISGHRSVSWYQQTPGQGLQFLFEYFSETQRNKGNFPGRFSGRQFSNSRSEMNVSTLELGDSALYLCASSSRPLSGNTIYFGEGSWLTVV.

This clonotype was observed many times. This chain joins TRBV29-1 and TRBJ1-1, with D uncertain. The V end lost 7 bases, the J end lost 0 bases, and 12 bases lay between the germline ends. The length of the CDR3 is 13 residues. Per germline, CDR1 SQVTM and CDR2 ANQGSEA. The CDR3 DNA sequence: TGCAGCGCGCAGAGGGAGATGAACACTGAAGCTTTCTTT. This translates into CSAQREMNTEAFF. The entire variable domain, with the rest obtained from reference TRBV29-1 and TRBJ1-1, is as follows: SAVISQKPSRDICQRGTSLTIQCQVDSQVTMMFWYRQQPGQSLTLIATANQGSEATYESGFVIDKFPISRPNLTFSTLTVSNMSPEDSSIYLCSAQREMNTEAFFGQGTRLTVV.

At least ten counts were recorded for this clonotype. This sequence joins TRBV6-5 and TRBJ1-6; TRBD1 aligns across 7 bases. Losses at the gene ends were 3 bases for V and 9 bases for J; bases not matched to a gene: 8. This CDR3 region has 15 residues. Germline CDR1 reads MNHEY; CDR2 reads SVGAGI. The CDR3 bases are TGTGCCAGCAGTTATGAGACAGGGCAGGTTTCACCCCTCCACTTT. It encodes CASSYETGQVSPLHF.